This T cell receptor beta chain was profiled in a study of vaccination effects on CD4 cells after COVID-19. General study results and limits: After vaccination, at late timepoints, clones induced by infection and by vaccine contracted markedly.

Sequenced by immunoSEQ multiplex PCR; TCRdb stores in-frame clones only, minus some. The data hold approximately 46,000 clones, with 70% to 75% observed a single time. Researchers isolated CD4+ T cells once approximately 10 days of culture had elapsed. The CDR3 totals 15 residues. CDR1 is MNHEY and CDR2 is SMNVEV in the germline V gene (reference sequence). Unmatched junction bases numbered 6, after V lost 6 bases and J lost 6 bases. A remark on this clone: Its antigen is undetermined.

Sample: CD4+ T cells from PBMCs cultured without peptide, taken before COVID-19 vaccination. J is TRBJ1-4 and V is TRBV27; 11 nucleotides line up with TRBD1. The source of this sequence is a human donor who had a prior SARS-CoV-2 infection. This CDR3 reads CASSWTGGGYEKLFF. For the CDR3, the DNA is TGTGCCAGCAGCTGGACAGGGGGCGGGTATGAAAAACTGTTTTTT.